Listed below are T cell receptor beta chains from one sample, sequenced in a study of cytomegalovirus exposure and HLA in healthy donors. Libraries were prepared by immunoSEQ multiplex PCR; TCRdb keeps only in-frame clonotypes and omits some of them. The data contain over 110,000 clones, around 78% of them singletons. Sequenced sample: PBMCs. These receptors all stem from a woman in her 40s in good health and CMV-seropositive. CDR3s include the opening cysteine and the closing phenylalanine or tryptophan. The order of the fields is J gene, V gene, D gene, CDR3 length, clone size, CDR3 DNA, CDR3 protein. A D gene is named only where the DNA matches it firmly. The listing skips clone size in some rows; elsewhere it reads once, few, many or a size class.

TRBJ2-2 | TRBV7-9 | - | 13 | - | TGTGCCAGCAGCTTAGTTGCGACCGGGGAGCTGTTTTTT | CASSLVATGELFF
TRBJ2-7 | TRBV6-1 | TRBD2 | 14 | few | TGTGCCAGCAGTGCTAGCGGGAGGGTCTACGAGCAGTACTTC | CASSASGRVYEQYF
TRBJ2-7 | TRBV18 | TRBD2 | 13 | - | TGTGCCAGCTCCTGGGGGACTACTTACGAGCAGTACTTC | CASSWGTTYEQYF
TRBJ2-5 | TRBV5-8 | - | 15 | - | TGTGCCAGCAGCTCTGGAACGCGGGGGCGGGAGACCCAGTACTTC | CASSSGTRGRETQYF
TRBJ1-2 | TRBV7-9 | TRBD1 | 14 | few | TGTGCCAGCAGTTCGGGACAGGGTATGGATGGCTACACCTTC | CASSSGQGMDGYTF
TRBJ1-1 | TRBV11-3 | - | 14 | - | TGTGCCAGCAGTGCCATGGGGCGTAGGACTGAAGCTTTCTTT | CASSAMGRRTEAFF
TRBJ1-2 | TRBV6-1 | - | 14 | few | TGTGCCAGCAGTGAAGTTACAGACCCCTATGGCTACACCTTC | CASSEVTDPYGYTF
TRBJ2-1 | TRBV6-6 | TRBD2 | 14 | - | TGTGCCAGCAGTCTGGGACTAGCACGCAATGAGCAGTTCTTC | CASSLGLARNEQFF
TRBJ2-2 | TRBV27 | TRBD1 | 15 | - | TGTGCCAGCAGTTTTAACAGGGGACGCCCCGGGGAGCTGTTTTTT | CASSFNRGRPGELFF
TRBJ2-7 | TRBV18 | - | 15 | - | TGTGCCAGCTCCCCACTGGCGCTGGCGGTACGCGAGCAGTACTTC | CASSPLALAVREQYF
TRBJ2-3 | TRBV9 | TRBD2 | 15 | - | TGTGCCAGCAGCGTAGAGACTAGCGGTCGAGGTACGCAGTATTTT | CASSVETSGRGTQYF
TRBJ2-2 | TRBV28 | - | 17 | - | TGTGCCAGCAGTTTTTTACCCGAGGCAGCCTGGCCCGGGGAGCTGTTTTTT | CASSFLPEAAWPGELFF
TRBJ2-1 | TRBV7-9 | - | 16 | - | TGTTCCAGCAGCTTTCTTACCCCAGGCCTCTACAATGAGCAGTTCTTC | CSSSFLTPGLYNEQFF
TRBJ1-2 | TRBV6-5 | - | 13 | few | TGTGCCAGCAGTGAAGCGAACAACTATGGCTACACCTTC | CASSEANNYGYTF
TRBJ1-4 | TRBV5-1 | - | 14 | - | TGCGCCAGCACCGAGACAGGCTCTAATGAAAAACTGTTTTTT | CASTETGSNEKLFF